Listed below are T cell receptor beta chains from one sample, sequenced in a study of shared clonotypes between healthy human individuals. The data were produced by immunoSEQ multiplex PCR, yet TCRdb's version contains in-frame clones alone and is incomplete. Here the sample spans under 600,000 clones, around 96% being singletons. The sequenced material came from naive CD4+ T cells sorted from blood. The receptor source for this set is a woman aged 25 to 39 in good health. Both conserved end residues are part of each CDR3. D genes are given only for firm matches.

>TRBV4-1|.|TRBJ1-4
TGCGCCAGCAGCCAAGATGGCAGGGTTAGTGAAAAACTGTTTTTT
CASSQDGRVSEKLFF
>TRBV15|TRBD2|TRBJ2-5
TGTGCCACCAGCAAAAGCGCCGGGACTAACGAAGAGACCCAGTACTTC
CATSKSAGTNEETQYF
>TRBV4-1|TRBD2|TRBJ2-7
TGCGCCAGCAGCCCGAGGACTAGCGGGATAAGCGAGCAGTACTTC
CASSPRTSGISEQYF
>TRBV19|TRBD2|TRBJ2-2
TGTGCCAGTAGTGGCGCGGGAGCGAACACCGGGGAGCTGTTTTTT
CASSGAGANTGELFF
>TRBV19|.|TRBJ2-2
TGTGCCAGTAGTATACGTCTAGCAGATGCGAACACCGGGGAGCTGTTTTTT
CASSIRLADANTGELFF
>TRBV7-9|TRBD1|TRBJ1-5
TGTGCCAGCAGCTTCGGGACAGGGGAACAGCCCCAGCATTTT
CASSFGTGEQPQHF
>TRBV2|.|TRBJ1-1
TGTGCCAGCAGTGAAGGTCAGGGGAGTGAAGCTTTCTTT
CASSEGQGSEAFF
>TRBV6-6|TRBD1|TRBJ1-1
TGTGCCAGCACCCGAAAGGACAGGGGAACTGCTGAAGCTTTCTTT
CASTRKDRGTAEAFF
>TRBV9|.|TRBJ1-2
TGTGCCAGCAGCGTAGATCCAGAAGCTAACTATGGCTACACCTTC
CASSVDPEANYGYTF
>TRBV28|.|TRBJ2-5
TGTGCCAGCAGTTTGGGTCCAGAGAACCAAGAGACCCAGTACTTC
CASSLGPENQETQYF